The clone carrying this TCR beta chain has a count of ten or more. Its specificity is not known. The ends lost 0 bases at V and 0 bases at J; junction bases unmatched: 2. CDR3 size: 16 residues. CDR1 is MNHEY and CDR2 is SVGAGI in the germline V gene. A marrow graft followed busulfan-fludarabine conditioning, with cyclophosphamide on days +3 and +4. This entry is derived from a study of T cells after posttransplantation cyclophosphamide. Generated by immunoSEQ multiplex PCR, the TCRdb table keeps only in-frame clones and is missing some. In total the sample includes 6,500 to 8,000 clones, none of them seen once. Study-level findings and limits: Recipient CMV seropositivity and CMV reactivation strongly tracked TRB clonality.

Sequencing was performed on PBMCs, taken roughly 3 months after allogeneic stem cell transplant with posttransplant cyclophosphamide. This receptor was obtained from a female patient aged 55-70 years who received an allogeneic stem cell transplant from an unrelated donor, was CMV-positive, and had acute GVHD only. Some T cells may arise from the graft donor. The chain carries TRBV6-5 and TRBJ1-3, with 7 bases lining up with TRBD1. The chain's CDR3 is CASSYSRQGSGNTIYF. The DNA of the CDR3 is TGTGCCAGCAGTTACTCGAGACAGGGCTCTGGAAACACCATATATTTT.